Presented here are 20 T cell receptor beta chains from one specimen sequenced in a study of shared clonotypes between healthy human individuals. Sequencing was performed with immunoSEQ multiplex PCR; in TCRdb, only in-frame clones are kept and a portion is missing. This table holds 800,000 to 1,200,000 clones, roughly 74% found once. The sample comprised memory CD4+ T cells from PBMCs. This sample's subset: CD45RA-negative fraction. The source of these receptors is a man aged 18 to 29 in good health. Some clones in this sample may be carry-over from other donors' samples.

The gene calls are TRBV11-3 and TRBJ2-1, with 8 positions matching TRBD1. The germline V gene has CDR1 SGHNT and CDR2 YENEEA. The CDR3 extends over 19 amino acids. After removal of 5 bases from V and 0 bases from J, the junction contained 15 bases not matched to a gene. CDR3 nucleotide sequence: TGTGCCAGCAGCCCTAGGACAGGGAGGAGCTTTAGCTCCTACAATGAGCAGTTCTTC. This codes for CASSPRTGRSFSSYNEQFF.

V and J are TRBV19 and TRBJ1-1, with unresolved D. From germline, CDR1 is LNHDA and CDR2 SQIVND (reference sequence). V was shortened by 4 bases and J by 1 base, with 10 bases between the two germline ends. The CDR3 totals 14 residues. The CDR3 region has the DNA TGTGCCAGTAGTAAGGGCCAAAGGAACACTGAAGCTTTCTTT. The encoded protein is CASSKGQRNTEAFF.

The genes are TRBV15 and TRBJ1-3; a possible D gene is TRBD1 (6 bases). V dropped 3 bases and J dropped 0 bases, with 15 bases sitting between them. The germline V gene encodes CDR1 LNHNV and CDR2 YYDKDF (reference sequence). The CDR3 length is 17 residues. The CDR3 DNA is TGTGCCACCAGCAGTCCCGGGACACGGAGCTCTGGAAACACCATATATTTT. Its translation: CATSSPGTRSSGNTIYF.

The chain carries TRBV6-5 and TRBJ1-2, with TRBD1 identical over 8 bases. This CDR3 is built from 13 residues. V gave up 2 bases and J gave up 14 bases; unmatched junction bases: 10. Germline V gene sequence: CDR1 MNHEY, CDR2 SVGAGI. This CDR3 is CASSYPQGAGWTF. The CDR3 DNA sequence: TGTGCCAGCAGTTACCCTCAGGGGGCGGGTTGGACCTTC.

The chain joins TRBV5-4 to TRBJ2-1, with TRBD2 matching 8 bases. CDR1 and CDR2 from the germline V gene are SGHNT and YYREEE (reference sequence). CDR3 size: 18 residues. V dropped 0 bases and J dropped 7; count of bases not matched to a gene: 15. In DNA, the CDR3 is TGTGCCAGCAGCTTGGCAGTGGTAGCGGGAAGACTTCGGAATGAGCAGTTCTTC. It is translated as CASSLAVVAGRLRNEQFF. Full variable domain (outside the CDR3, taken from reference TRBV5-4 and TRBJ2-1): ETGVTQSPTHLIKTRGQQVTLRCSSQSGHNTVSWYQQALGQGPQFIFQYYREEENGRGNFPPRFSGLQFPNYSSELNVNALELDDSALYLCASSLAVVAGRLRNEQFFGPGTRLTVL.

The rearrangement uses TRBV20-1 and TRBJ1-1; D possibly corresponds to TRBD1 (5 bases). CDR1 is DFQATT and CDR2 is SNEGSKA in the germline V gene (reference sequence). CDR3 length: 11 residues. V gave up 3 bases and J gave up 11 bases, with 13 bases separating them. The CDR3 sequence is CSASSGTSAFF. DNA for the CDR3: TGCAGTGCTAGCTCCGGGACTTCGGCTTTCTTT.

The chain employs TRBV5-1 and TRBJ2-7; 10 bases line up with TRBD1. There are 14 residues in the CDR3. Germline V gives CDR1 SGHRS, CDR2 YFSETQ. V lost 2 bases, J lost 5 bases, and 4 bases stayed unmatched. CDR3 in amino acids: CASSFGQGENEQYF. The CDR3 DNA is TGCGCCAGCAGCTTCGGACAGGGGGAAAACGAGCAGTACTTC. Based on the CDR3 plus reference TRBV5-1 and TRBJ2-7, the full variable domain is KAGVTQTPRYLIKTRGQQVTLSCSPISGHRSVSWYQQTPGQGLQFLFEYFSETQRNKGNFPGRFSGRQFSNSRSEMNVSTLELGDSALYLCASSFGQGENEQYFGPGTRLTVT.

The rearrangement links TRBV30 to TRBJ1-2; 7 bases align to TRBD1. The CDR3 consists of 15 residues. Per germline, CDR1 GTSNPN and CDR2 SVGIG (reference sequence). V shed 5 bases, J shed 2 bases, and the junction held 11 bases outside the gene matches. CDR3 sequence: CAWDHPGQPNYGYTF. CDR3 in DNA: TGTGCCTGGGACCATCCGGGACAGCCAAACTATGGCTACACCTTC.

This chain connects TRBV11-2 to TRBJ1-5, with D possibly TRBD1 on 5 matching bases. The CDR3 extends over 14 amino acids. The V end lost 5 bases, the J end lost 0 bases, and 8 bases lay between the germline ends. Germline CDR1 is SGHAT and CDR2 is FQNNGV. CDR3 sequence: CASSPGHSNQPQHF. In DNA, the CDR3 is TGTGCCAGCAGCCCTGGACATAGCAATCAGCCCCAGCATTTT.

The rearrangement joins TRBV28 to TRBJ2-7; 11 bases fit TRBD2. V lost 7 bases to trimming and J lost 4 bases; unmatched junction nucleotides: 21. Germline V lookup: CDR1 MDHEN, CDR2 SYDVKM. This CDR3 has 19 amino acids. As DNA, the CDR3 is TGTGCCAGCACCGACCCCCTGGCTAGCGGGAGGTTCCGTACTTACGAGCAGTACTTC. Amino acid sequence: CASTDPLASGRFRTYEQYF.

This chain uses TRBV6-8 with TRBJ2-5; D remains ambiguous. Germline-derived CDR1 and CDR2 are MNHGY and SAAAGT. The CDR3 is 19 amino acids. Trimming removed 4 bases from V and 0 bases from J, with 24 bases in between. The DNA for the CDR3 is TGTGCCAGCAGTTCAAGTACGTTTCGGCACACTAAGTACCAAGAGACCCAGTACTTC. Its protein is CASSSSTFRHTKYQETQYF.

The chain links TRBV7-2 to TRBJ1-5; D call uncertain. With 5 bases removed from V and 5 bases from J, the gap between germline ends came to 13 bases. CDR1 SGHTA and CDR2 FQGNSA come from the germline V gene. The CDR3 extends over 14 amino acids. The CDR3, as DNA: TGTGCCAGCAGCCCTCGCCGGTCCCATCAGCCCCAGCATTTT. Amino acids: CASSPRRSHQPQHF.

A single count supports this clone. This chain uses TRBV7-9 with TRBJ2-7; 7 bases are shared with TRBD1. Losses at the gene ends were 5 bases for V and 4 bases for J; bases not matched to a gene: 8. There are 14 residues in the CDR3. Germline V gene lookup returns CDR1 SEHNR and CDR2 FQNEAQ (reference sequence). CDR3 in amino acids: CASSPGDRRYEQYF. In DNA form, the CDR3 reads TGTGCCAGCAGCCCCGGGGACAGAAGATACGAGCAGTACTTC.

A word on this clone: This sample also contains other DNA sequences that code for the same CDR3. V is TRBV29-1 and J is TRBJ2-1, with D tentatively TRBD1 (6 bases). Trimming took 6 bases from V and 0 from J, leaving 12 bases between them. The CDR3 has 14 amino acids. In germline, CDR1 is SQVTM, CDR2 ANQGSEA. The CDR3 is CSVPQGSSYNEQFF. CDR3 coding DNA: TGCAGCGTGCCACAGGGAAGCTCCTACAATGAGCAGTTCTTC.

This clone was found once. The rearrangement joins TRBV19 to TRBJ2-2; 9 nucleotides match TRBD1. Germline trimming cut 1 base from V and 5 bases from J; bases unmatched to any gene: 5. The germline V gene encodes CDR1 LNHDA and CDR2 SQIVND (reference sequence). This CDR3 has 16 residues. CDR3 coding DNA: TGTGCCAGTAGTATAGTTGGGGGACAGGGTACCGGGGAGCTGTTTTTT. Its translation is CASSIVGGQGTGELFF.

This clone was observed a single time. CDR3 nucleotide sequence: TGCGCCAGCAGCTTAAGACAGGGGCGGTGGAATGAGCAGTTCTTC. Translation: CASSLRQGRWNEQFF. The chain links TRBV5-1 to TRBJ2-1, with 8 positions matching TRBD1. This CDR3 has 15 amino acids. Trimming removed 2 bases from V and 7 bases from J; junction bases left unmatched: 8. CDR1 is SGHRS and CDR2 is YFSETQ in the germline V gene.

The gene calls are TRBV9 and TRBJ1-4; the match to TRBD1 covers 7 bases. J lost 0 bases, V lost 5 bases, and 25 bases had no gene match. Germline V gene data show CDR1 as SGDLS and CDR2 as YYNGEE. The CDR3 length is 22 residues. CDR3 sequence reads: CASRTDSLGDRLINPTNEKLFF. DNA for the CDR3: TGTGCCAGCAGAACAGATTCCCTAGGGGACAGATTAATAAACCCAACTAATGAAAAACTGTTTTTT.

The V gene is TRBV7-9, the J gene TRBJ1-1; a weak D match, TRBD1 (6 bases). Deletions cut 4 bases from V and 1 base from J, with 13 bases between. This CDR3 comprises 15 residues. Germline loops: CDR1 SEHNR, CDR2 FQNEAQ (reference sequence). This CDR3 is CASSSDRFSNTEAFF. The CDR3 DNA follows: TGTGCCAGCAGCTCCGACAGGTTTTCGAACACTGAAGCTTTCTTT.

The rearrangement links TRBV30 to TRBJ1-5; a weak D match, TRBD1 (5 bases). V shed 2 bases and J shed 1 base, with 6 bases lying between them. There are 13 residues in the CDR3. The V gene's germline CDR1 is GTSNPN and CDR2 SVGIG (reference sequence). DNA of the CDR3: TGTGCCTGGAGTCGACAGAGCAATCAGCCCCAGCATTTT. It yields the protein CAWSRQSNQPQHF.

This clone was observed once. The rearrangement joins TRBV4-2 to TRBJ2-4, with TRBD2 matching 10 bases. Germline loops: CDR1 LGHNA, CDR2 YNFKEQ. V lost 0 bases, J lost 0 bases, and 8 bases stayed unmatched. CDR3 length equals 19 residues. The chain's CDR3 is CASSQEALAGELAKNIQYF. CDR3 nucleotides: TGTGCCAGCAGCCAAGAGGCTCTAGCGGGGGAACTAGCCAAAAACATTCAGTACTTC.